This T cell receptor beta chain was captured by sequencing in a study of T cell responses to AZD1222 COVID-19 vaccine. Findings and limits, study-wide: Seropositive at baseline were only six or seven AZD1222 recipients. Spike regions recognized by vaccine-associated CD4 TCRs spanned the protein, led by 160-218 and 743-854. Without day 14 samples, only post-peak T cell repertoires were studied.

As to this clone: The antigen is unknown.

Generated by immunoSEQ multiplex PCR, the TCRdb table keeps only in-frame clones and is missing some. The sample carries approximately 140,000 clones, roughly 90% recorded once. Germline V gene lookup returns CDR1 SGHDT and CDR2 YYEEEE. The CDR3 spans 16 residues. The V gene end was trimmed by 1 base and the J gene end by 1 base; junction bases not matched to a gene: 3. The sequence came from an adult in good health. This chain uses TRBV5-6 with TRBJ2-2; 8 nucleotides match TRBD1. The sample in question was peripheral blood, obtained on day 0 of AZD1222 vaccination. Here the CDR3 reads CASSLLGQVNTGELFF. CDR3 bases: TGTGCCAGCAGCTTGCTGGGACAGGTGAACACCGGGGAGCTGTTTTTT.